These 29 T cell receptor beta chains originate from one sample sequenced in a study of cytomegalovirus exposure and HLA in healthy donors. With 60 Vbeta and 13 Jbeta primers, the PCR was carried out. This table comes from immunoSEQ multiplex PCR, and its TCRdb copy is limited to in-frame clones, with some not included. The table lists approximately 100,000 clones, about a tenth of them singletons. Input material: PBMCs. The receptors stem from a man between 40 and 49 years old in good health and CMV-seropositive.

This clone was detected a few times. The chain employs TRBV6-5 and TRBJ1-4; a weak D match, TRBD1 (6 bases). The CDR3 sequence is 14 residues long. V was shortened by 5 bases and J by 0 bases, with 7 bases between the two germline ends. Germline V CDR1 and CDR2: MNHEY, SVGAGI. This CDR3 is CASSRTATNEKLFF. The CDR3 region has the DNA TGTGCCAGCAGTCGGACAGCAACTAATGAAAAACTGTTTTTT.

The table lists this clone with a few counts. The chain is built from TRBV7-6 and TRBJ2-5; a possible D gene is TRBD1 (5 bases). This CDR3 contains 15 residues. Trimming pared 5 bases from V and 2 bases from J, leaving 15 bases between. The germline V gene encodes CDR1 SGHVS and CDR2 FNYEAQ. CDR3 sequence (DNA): TGTGCCAGCAGCGAACAGGTGGCTCCACAAGAGACCCAGTACTTC. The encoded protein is CASSEQVAPQETQYF.

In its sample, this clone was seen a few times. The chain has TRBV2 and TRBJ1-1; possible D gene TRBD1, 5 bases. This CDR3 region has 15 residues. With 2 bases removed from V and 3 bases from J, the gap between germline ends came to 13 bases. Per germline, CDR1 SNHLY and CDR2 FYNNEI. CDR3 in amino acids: CASSESWGGDTEAFF. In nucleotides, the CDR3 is TGTGCCAGCAGTGAATCCTGGGGGGGTGACACTGAAGCTTTCTTT.

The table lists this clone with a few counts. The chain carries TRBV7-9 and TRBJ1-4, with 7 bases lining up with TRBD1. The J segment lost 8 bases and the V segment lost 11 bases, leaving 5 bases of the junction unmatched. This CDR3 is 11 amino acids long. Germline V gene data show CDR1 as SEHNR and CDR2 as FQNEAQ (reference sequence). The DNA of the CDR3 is TGTGCCGCGACAGGGAGGGAAAAACTGTTTTTT. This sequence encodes CAATGREKLFF.

CDR3 loop: CASSRRTGEKLFF. The CDR3 nucleotides read TGTGCCAGCAGCCGTAGGACAGGGGAAAAACTGTTTTTT. This sequence joins TRBV5-6 and TRBJ1-4; 8 nucleotides line up with TRBD1. After removal of 4 bases from V and 8 bases from J, the junction contained 4 bases not matched to a gene. This CDR3 has 13 amino acids. In germline, CDR1 is SGHDT, CDR2 YYEEEE.

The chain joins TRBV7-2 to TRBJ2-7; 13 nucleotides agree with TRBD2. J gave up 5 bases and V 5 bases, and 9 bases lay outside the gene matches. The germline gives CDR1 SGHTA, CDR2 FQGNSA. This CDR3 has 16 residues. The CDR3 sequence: CASSPWTSGSPHEQYF. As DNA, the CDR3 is TGTGCCAGCAGCCCTTGGACTAGCGGGAGTCCCCACGAGCAGTACTTC.

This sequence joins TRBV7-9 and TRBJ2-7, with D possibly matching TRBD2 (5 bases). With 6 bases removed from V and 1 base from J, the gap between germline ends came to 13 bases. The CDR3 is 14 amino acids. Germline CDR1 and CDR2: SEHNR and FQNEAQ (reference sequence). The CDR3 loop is CASRPGIGSYEQYF. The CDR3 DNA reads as TGTGCCAGCAGACCGGGGATAGGGTCCTACGAGCAGTACTTC.

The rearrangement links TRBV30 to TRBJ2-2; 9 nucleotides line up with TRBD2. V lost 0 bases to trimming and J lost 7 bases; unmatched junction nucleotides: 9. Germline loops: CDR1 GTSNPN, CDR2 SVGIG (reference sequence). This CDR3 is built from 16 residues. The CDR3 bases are TGTGCCTGGAGTGTACGTCTAGCGGGACATAGCGGGGAGCTGTTTTTT. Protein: CAWSVRLAGHSGELFF.

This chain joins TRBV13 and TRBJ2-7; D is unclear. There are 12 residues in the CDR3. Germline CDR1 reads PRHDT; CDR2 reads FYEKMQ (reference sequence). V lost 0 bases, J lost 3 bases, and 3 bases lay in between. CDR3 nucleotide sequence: TGTGCCAGCAGCTTAGGCAACTACGAGCAGTACTTC. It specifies CASSLGNYEQYF.

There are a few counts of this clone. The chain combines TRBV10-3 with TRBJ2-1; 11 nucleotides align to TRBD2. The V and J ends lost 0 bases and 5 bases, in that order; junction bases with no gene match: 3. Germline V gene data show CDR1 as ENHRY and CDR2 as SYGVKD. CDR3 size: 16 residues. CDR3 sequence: CAISESGTSGNNEQFF. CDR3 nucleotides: TGTGCCATCAGTGAGTCTGGGACTAGCGGAAACAATGAGCAGTTCTTC.

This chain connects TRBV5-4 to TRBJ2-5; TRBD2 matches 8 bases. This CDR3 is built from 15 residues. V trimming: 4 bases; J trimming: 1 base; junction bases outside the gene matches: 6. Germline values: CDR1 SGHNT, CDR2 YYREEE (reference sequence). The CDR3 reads CASSPGRDFQETQYF. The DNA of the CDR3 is TGTGCCAGCAGCCCCGGGAGGGACTTCCAAGAGACCCAGTACTTC. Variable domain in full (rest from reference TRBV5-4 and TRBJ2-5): ETGVTQSPTHLIKTRGQQVTLRCSSQSGHNTVSWYQQALGQGPQFIFQYYREEENGRGNFPPRFSGLQFPNYSSELNVNALELDDSALYLCASSPGRDFQETQYFGPGTRLLVL.

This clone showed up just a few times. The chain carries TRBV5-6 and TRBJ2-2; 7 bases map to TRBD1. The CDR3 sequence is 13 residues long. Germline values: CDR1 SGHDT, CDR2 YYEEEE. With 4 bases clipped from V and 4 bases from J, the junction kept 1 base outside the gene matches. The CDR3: CASSPGGTGELFF. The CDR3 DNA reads TGTGCCAGCAGCCCAGGGGGCACCGGGGAGCTGTTTTTT. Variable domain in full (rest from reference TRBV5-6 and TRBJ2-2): DAGVTQSPTHLIKTRGQQVTLRCSPKSGHDTVSWYQQALGQGPQFIFQYYEEEERQRGNFPDRFSGHQFPNYSSELNVNALLLGDSALYLCASSPGGTGELFFGEGSRLTVL.

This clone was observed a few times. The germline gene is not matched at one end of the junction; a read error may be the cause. CDR3 DNA sequence: TGTGCTAGCAGCTCCGGGACAGGGGCGGGGGAGCAGTTCTTC. Its protein product is CASSSGTGAGEQFF. J is TRBJ2-1 and V is TRBV7-7; TRBD1 aligns across 10 bases. Germline lookup yields CDR1 SSHAT and CDR2 FNYEAQ (reference sequence). This CDR3 has 14 amino acids.

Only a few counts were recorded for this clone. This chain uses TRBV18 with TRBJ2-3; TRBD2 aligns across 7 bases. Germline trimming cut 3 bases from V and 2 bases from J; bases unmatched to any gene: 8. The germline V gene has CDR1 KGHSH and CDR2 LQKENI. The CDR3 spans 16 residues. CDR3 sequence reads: CASSPPLAGPTDTQYF. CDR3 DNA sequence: TGTGCCAGCTCACCGCCTTTAGCGGGCCCCACAGATACGCAGTATTTT.

This chain's CDR3 is CATAPGLAVADTQYF. The CDR3 coding sequence is TGCGCCACCGCACCGGGACTAGCAGTTGCAGATACGCAGTATTTT. This chain links TRBV5-1 with TRBJ2-3; 9 bases are shared with TRBD2. The germline gives CDR1 SGHRS, CDR2 YFSETQ. The CDR3 runs 15 residues. The junction had 12 bases not matched to a gene; V was cut back by 9 bases and J by 4 bases.

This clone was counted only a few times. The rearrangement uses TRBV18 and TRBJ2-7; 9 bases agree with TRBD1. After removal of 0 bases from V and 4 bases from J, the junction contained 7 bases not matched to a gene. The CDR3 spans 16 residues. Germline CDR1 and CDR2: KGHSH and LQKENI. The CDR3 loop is CASSPPETGGTYEQYF. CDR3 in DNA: TGTGCCAGCTCACCACCGGAGACAGGGGGTACATACGAGCAGTACTTC.

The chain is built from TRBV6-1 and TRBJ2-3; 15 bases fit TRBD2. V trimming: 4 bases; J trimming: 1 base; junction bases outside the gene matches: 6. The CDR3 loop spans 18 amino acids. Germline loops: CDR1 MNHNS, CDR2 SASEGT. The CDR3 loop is CASSAAGLAGGRTDTQYF. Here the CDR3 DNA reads TGTGCCAGCAGTGCCGCGGGACTAGCGGGAGGCCGCACAGATACGCAGTATTTT.

The CDR3 bases are TGTGCCAGTAGTTCCGCAGGGACTAGCGGTTACGAGCAGTACTTC. The encoded protein is CASSSAGTSGYEQYF. The chain has TRBV19 and TRBJ2-7; 11 nucleotides match TRBD2. Trimming at V came to 5 bases and at J to 4 bases, leaving 7 bases not matched to a gene. From germline, CDR1 is LNHDA and CDR2 SQIVND (reference sequence). This CDR3 is built from 15 residues.

The CDR3 region is CASSPEGNTGELFF. CDR3 coding DNA: TGTGCCAGCAGCCCGGAGGGGAACACCGGGGAGCTGTTTTTT. The gene calls are TRBV7-2 and TRBJ2-2, with a tentative D call TRBD2 (6 bases). The CDR3 covers 14 residues. Germline-derived CDR1 and CDR2 are SGHTA and FQGNSA. Trimming removed 5 bases at V and 1 base at J, with 8 bases between.

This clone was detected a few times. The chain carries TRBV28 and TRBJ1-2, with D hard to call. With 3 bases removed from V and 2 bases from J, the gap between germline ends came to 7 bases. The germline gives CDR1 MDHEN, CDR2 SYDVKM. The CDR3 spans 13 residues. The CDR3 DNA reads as TGTGCCAGCAGTTTGCTCCGGAACTATGGCTACACCTTC. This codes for CASSLLRNYGYTF.

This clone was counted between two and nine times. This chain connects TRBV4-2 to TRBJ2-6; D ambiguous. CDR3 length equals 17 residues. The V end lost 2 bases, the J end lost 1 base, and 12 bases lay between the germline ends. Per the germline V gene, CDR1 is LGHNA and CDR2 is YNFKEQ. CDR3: CASSQTTQVSGANVLTF. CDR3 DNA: TGTGCCAGCAGCCAAACCACACAAGTTTCTGGGGCCAACGTCCTGACTTTC.

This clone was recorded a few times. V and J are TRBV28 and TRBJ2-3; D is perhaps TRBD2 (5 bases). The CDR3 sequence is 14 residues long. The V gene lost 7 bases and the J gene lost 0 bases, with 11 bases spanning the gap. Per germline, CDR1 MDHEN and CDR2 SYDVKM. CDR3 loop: CASNVATSTDTQYF. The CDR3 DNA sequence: TGTGCCAGCAACGTAGCGACTAGCACAGATACGCAGTATTTT. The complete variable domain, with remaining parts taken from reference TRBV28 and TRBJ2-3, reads DVKVTQSSRYLVKRTGEKVFLECVQDMDHENMFWYRQDPGLGLRLIYFSYDVKMKEKGDIPEGYSVSREKKERFSLILESASTNQTSMYLCASNVATSTDTQYFGPGTRLTVL.

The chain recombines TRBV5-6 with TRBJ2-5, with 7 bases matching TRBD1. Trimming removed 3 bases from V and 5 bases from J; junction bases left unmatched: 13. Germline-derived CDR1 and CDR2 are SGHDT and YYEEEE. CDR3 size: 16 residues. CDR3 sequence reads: CASSSQTGTDGETQYF. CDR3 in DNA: TGTGCCAGCAGCTCACAAACCGGGACAGATGGGGAGACCCAGTACTTC.

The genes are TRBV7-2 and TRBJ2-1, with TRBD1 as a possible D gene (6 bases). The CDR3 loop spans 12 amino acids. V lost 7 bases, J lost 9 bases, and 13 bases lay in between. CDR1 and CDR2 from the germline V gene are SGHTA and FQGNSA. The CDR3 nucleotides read TGTGCCAGCAATCAACAGGGATTTGAGCAGTTCTTC. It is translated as CASNQQGFEQFF.

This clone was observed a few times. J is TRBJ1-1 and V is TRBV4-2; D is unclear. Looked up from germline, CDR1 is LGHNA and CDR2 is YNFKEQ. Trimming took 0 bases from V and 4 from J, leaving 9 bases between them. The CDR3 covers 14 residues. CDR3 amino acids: CASSQDRQVTEAFF. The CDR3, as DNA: TGTGCCAGCAGCCAAGACAGGCAGGTCACTGAAGCTTTCTTT.

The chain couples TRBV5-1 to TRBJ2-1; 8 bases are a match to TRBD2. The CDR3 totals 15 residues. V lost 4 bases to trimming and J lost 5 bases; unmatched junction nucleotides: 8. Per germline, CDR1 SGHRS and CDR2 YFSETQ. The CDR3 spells CASSPETSAHNEQFF. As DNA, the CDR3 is TGCGCCAGCAGCCCCGAGACTAGCGCCCACAATGAGCAGTTCTTC.

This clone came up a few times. CDR3 loop: CASSLRLDYNEQFF. For the CDR3, the DNA is TGTGCCAGCAGCTTAAGACTAGACTACAATGAGCAGTTCTTC. The rearrangement joins TRBV7-8 to TRBJ2-1, with D perhaps TRBD2 (6 bases). The CDR3 is 14 residues long. In germline, CDR1 is SGHVS, CDR2 FQNEAQ. V was shortened by 2 bases and J by 3 bases, with 8 bases between the two germline ends.

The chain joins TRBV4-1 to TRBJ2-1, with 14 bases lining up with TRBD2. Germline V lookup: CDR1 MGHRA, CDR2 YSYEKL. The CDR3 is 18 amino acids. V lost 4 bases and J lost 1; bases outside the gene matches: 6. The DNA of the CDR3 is TGCGCCAGCAGCCGCGGACTAGCGGGAGGAGTGTCCTACAATGAGCAGTTCTTC. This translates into CASSRGLAGGVSYNEQFF.

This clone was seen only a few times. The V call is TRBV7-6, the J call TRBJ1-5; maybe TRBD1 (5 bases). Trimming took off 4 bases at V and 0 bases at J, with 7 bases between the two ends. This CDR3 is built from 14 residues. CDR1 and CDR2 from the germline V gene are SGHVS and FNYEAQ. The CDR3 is CASSSGHSNQPQHF. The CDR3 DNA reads TGTGCCAGCAGCTCAGGGCATAGCAATCAGCCCCAGCATTTT.